Listed here are 31 T cell receptor beta chains from one sample, sequenced in a study of blood T cell repertoires in COVID-19. TCRdb's table, derived via immunoSEQ multiplex PCR, lists solely in-frame clones and lacks some. Among about 280,000 clones listed, about four fifths were seen once. Sequencing was done on a sample of PBMCs or T cells enriched from blood (not recorded which). All receptors come from a man aged 40-49 years who had been exposed to COVID-19.

The chain uses TRBV27 and TRBJ2-7; 10 bases align to TRBD2. CDR1 is MNHEY and CDR2 is SMNVEV in the germline V gene (reference sequence). V lost 4 bases, J lost 3 bases, and 3 bases stayed unmatched. This CDR3 comprises 14 residues. Here the CDR3 reads CASSWTSGYYEQYF. CDR3 DNA sequence: TGTGCCAGCAGTTGGACTAGCGGCTACTACGAGCAGTACTTC.

This rearrangement joins TRBV13 to TRBJ2-1; 14 nucleotides agree with TRBD2. There are 18 residues in the CDR3. V shed 3 bases and J 12 bases; nucleotides not matched to a gene: 16. CDR1 is PRHDT, CDR2 FYEKMQ, per germline (reference sequence). CDR3 in DNA: TGTGCCAGCAGCTTCAATATGCCGACTAGCGGGAGGGCCTACGTGCAGTTCTTC. This codes for CASSFNMPTSGRAYVQFF.

The V and J genes are TRBV19 and TRBJ2-7; 7 positions agree with TRBD2. From germline, CDR1 is LNHDA and CDR2 SQIVND (reference sequence). This CDR3 contains 15 residues. J lost 0 bases, V lost 4 bases, and 6 bases had no gene match. The CDR3 sequence is CASSTGDYISYEQYF. The DNA for the CDR3 is TGTGCCAGTAGTACGGGGGACTACATCTCCTACGAGCAGTACTTC. The variable domain in full, completed from reference TRBV19 and TRBJ2-7, reads DGGITQSPKYLFRKEGQNVTLSCEQNLNHDAMYWYRQDPGQGLRLIYYSQIVNDFQKGDIAEGYSVSREKKESFPLTVTSAQKNPTAFYLCASSTGDYISYEQYFGPGTRLTVT.

The chain recombines TRBV7-9 with TRBJ1-5; perhaps TRBD1 as D (6 bases). Germline V gives CDR1 SEHNR, CDR2 FQNEAQ (reference sequence). This CDR3 is 15 amino acids long. The V end lost 5 bases, the J end lost 1 base, and 12 bases lay between the germline ends. This CDR3 is CASSAQGISNQPQHF. The DNA for the CDR3 is TGTGCCAGCAGCGCACAGGGCATCAGCAATCAGCCCCAGCATTTT.

J is TRBJ2-2 and V is TRBV3-1 (or the pseudogene TRBV3-2); perhaps TRBD2 as D (6 bases). The CDR3 loop spans 16 amino acids. The V and J ends lost 4 bases and 7 bases respectively, with 19 bases between them. Germline CDR1 and CDR2: LGHDT and YNNKEL (reference sequence). The CDR3 nucleotides read TGTGCCAGCAGCCCCCAAGACCGGGAGTTTGGCGGGGAGCTGTTTTTT. Its translation is CASSPQDREFGGELFF.

This chain joins TRBV14 and TRBJ2-7; no clear D. CDR3 length: 12 residues. Trimming pared 3 bases from V and 3 bases from J, leaving 6 bases between. Germline V gene data show CDR1 as SGHDN and CDR2 as FVKESK. The CDR3 coding sequence is TGTGCCAGCAGCCAGACTTACTACGAGCAGTACTTC. Its protein product is CASSQTYYEQYF.

The chain carries TRBV6-5 and TRBJ2-1; D is ambiguous. V lost 0 bases and J 5 bases, leaving 5 bases between the germline ends. The germline V gene has CDR1 MNHEY and CDR2 SVGAGI. The CDR3 spans 13 residues. The CDR3 sequence: CASSYSFDNEQFF. The CDR3 DNA is TGTGCCAGCAGTTACTCTTTCGACAATGAGCAGTTCTTC.

The genes are TRBV11-2 and TRBJ2-1; possibly TRBD2 for D (5 bases). CDR1 is SGHAT, CDR2 FQNNGV, per germline. The CDR3 has 15 amino acids. V shed 5 bases and J shed 7 bases, with 18 bases lying between them. CDR3 protein: CASSRDKGSGNEQFF. The CDR3 DNA follows: TGTGCCAGCAGCCGCGATAAGGGATCGGGAAATGAGCAGTTCTTC.

Of note for this clone: Other DNA sequences of this sample code for an identical CDR3. This chain joins TRBV24-1 and TRBJ1-1; D is possibly TRBD1 (6 bases). There are 13 residues in the CDR3. CDR1 KGHDR and CDR2 SFDVKD come from the germline V gene. The V end was cut by 1 base, the J end by 4 bases, with 6 bases between. The CDR3 region is CATSDFRGTEAFF. The CDR3 nucleotides are TGTGCCACCAGTGATTTCAGGGGCACTGAAGCTTTCTTT.

V gene TRBV4-1 combines with J gene TRBJ1-2, with D possibly being TRBD1 (6 bases). V lost 0 bases to trimming and J lost 5 bases, with 13 bases between them. From germline, CDR1 is MGHRA and CDR2 YSYEKL. There are 15 residues in the CDR3. DNA of the CDR3: TGCGCCAGCAGCCAAGATGGCAGGGGTGCTTATGGCTACACCTTC. Its translation is CASSQDGRGAYGYTF.

This sequence joins TRBV25-1 and TRBJ2-2; 12 bases align to TRBD2. Trimming took 5 bases from V and 7 from J; bases not matched to a gene: 5. Germline CDR1 MGHDK, CDR2 SYGVNS. The length of the CDR3 is 15 residues. The CDR3, as DNA: TGTGCCAGCAGTAATCTAGCGGGAGGGGTCGGGGAGCTGTTTTTT. Amino acid sequence: CASSNLAGGVGELFF.

J is TRBJ2-3 and V is TRBV2; D not certain. The CDR3 runs 11 residues. Between the trimmed V and J ends, which lost 3 bases and 6 bases, there was a span of 4 bases. Germline-derived CDR1 and CDR2 are SNHLY and FYNNEI. CDR3 DNA: TGTGCCAGCAGTGAGCGGGATACGCAGTATTTT. It specifies CASSERDTQYF.

The chain is built from TRBV5-1 and TRBJ2-5, with 9 bases aligning to TRBD2. Germline CDR1 is SGHRS and CDR2 is YFSETQ. CDR3 length: 17 amino acids. The V segment lost 4 bases and the J segment 3 bases; nucleotides outside the gene matches: 13. The chain's CDR3 is CASSGGWRASGEETQYF. The DNA for the CDR3 is TGCGCCAGCAGCGGCGGGTGGAGGGCTAGCGGGGAAGAGACCCAGTACTTC.

The CDR3 reads CASSHREVVRELFF. Written as DNA, the CDR3 is TGTGCCAGCAGCCACAGGGAAGTCGTAAGGGAGCTGTTTTTT. This chain links TRBV7-2 with TRBJ2-2, with a tentative D call TRBD1 (6 bases). V was pared by 5 bases and J by 9 bases, with 16 bases between. Germline lookup yields CDR1 SGHTA and CDR2 FQGNSA. There are 14 residues in the CDR3.

This chain joins TRBV5-1 and TRBJ1-4, with D tentatively TRBD1 (5 bases). V was cut by 0 bases and J by 0 bases, with 6 bases left in between. CDR1 and CDR2 from the germline V gene are SGHRS and YFSETQ. The CDR3 totals 15 residues. The CDR3, as DNA: TGCGCCAGCAGCTTGGAAGGGGCAACTAATGAAAAACTGTTTTTT. Translated: CASSLEGATNEKLFF.

This chain uses TRBV7-9 with TRBJ1-2, with 8 positions matching TRBD1. CDR1 and CDR2 (germline): SEHNR, FQNEAQ (reference sequence). Trimming removed 7 bases from V and 0 bases from J; junction bases left unmatched: 4. This CDR3 is 14 amino acids long. The DNA for the CDR3 is TGTGCCAGCATAAGGACAGGGTCTAACTATGGCTACACCTTC. Its translation: CASIRTGSNYGYTF.

This chain joins TRBV9 and TRBJ2-1; D is possibly TRBD1 (7 bases). V gave up 0 bases and J gave up 1 base, with 17 bases separating them. CDR1 is SGDLS, CDR2 YYNGEE, per germline. The CDR3 spans 18 residues. The CDR3 loop is CASSVDQGGSTSYNEQFF. CDR3 sequence (DNA): TGTGCCAGCAGCGTAGATCAGGGGGGCTCGACTTCCTACAATGAGCAGTTCTTC.

This chain connects TRBV28 to TRBJ1-2; D remains ambiguous. V lost 2 bases, J lost 8 bases, and 12 bases lay in between. The CDR3 contains 13 residues. Germline V gene lookup returns CDR1 MDHEN and CDR2 SYDVKM. The CDR3 sequence is CASSLGRSVGYTF. For the CDR3, the DNA is TGTGCCAGCAGTTTAGGTAGGAGCGTGGGCTACACCTTC.

The rearrangement links TRBV7-2 to TRBJ2-5; no firm D call. The germline V gene has CDR1 SGHTA and CDR2 FQGNSA. V lost 5 bases and J 5 bases, leaving 6 bases between the germline ends. The CDR3 runs 11 residues. CDR3 region: CASSPLETQYF. The CDR3 DNA is TGTGCCAGCAGCCCATTGGAGACCCAGTACTTC. Full variable domain (outside the CDR3, taken from reference TRBV7-2 and TRBJ2-5): GAGVSQSPSNKVTEKGKDVELRCDPISGHTALYWYRQSLGQGLEFLIYFQGNSAPDKSGLPSDRFSAERTGGSVSTLTIQRTQQEDSAVYLCASSPLETQYFGPGTRLLVL.

The rearrangement uses TRBV11-2 and TRBJ2-1; weak D call: TRBD1 (6 bases). With 5 bases removed from V and 2 bases from J, the gap between germline ends came to 16 bases. This CDR3 spans 16 amino acids. Germline loops: CDR1 SGHAT, CDR2 FQNNGV. The CDR3, as DNA: TGTGCCAGCAGCCCCGGGACAATCTTCCCCTACAATGAGCAGTTCTTC. Protein: CASSPGTIFPYNEQFF.

This clone was picked up one time. The rearrangement joins TRBV5-4 to TRBJ2-2; no clear D. The CDR3 is 15 residues long. Trimming took 0 bases from V and 3 from J, leaving 9 bases between them. The germline V gene has CDR1 SGHNT and CDR2 YYREEE (reference sequence). The CDR3 nucleotides read TGTGCCAGCAGCTTGGAACTCACAGACACCGGGGAGCTGTTTTTT. It codes for CASSLELTDTGELFF.

This chain joins TRBV2 and TRBJ2-5; 9 positions agree with TRBD1. Germline V CDR1 and CDR2: SNHLY, FYNNEI. The CDR3 sequence is 15 residues long. With 3 bases clipped from V and 5 bases from J, the junction kept 7 bases outside the gene matches. The CDR3, as DNA: TGTGCCAGCAGTGAGGACAGGGGTCCCTTTGAGACCCAGTACTTC. Its translation: CASSEDRGPFETQYF.

This chain links TRBV7-9 with TRBJ2-5, with 9 bases matching TRBD1. The CDR3 has 18 amino acids. Looked up from germline, CDR1 is SEHNR and CDR2 is FQNEAQ (reference sequence). Trimming cost V 1 base and J 5 bases; bases outside gene matches: 14. CDR3 in DNA: TGTGCCAGCAGCTTAGTAGGAGTTCTGGACAGGGGTGGCGAGACCCAGTACTTC. It translates to CASSLVGVLDRGGETQYF.

The chain joins TRBV7-2 to TRBJ1-2, with 7 bases aligning to TRBD1. The junction had 10 bases not matched to a gene; V was cut back by 4 bases and J by 8 bases. This CDR3 spans 14 amino acids. Per the germline V gene, CDR1 is SGHTA and CDR2 is FQGNSA. The CDR3 sequence: CASSSSVTGRGYTF. CDR3 bases: TGTGCCAGCAGCTCCTCCGTGACAGGGAGAGGCTACACCTTC.

This clone was observed at least ten times. The genes are TRBV4-1 and TRBJ1-2; 7 nucleotides line up with TRBD1. V trimming: 3 bases; J trimming: 1 base; junction bases outside the gene matches: 11. Germline values: CDR1 MGHRA, CDR2 YSYEKL. CDR3 length: 17 amino acids. The CDR3: CASSHLGRGQNNYGYTF. The CDR3 coding sequence is TGCGCCAGCAGCCACCTAGGCAGGGGACAGAATAACTATGGCTACACCTTC.

The rearrangement links TRBV27 to TRBJ2-3, with D possibly matching TRBD1 (5 bases). CDR3 length equals 16 residues. Looked up from germline, CDR1 is MNHEY and CDR2 is SMNVEV (reference sequence). V shed 5 bases and J shed 1 base, with 16 bases lying between them. The CDR3 DNA reads TGTGCCAGCAGTCAGGGCAGACAGCCGCGCACAGATACGCAGTATTTT. Its translation is CASSQGRQPRTDTQYF.

V usage is TRBV6-5 and J usage is TRBJ1-5; no firm D call. CDR3 size: 15 residues. V dropped 8 bases and J dropped 3 bases, with 17 bases sitting between them. Germline V gives CDR1 MNHEY, CDR2 SVGAGI. DNA of the CDR3: TGTGCCAGCTGGTTTGGGGAGACCTACAATCAGCCCCAGCATTTT. It specifies CASWFGETYNQPQHF.

The chain links TRBV19 to TRBJ2-7; D unclear. Trimming removed 0 bases from V and 7 bases from J, with 4 bases in between. The CDR3 loop spans 11 amino acids. CDR1 is LNHDA, CDR2 SQIVND, per germline (reference sequence). The CDR3 nucleotides are TGTGCCAGTAGTATAGATCGGGAGCAGTACTTC. Protein: CASSIDREQYF.

This chain connects TRBV27 to TRBJ2-1, with D tentatively TRBD1 (6 bases). V was trimmed by 6 bases and J by 10 bases, leaving 10 bases between them. This CDR3 spans 11 amino acids. Germline CDR1 MNHEY, CDR2 SMNVEV (reference sequence). Here the CDR3 DNA reads TGTGCCAGCAGAGGGGGATGGGAGCAGTTCTTC. Amino acids: CASRGGWEQFF.

The chain couples TRBV15 to TRBJ1-3; the D is unclear. Trimming removed 4 bases from V and 5 bases from J, with 6 bases in between. Germline V gives CDR1 LNHNV, CDR2 YYDKDF (reference sequence). This CDR3 contains 12 residues. The chain's CDR3 is CATSIDRNTIYF. The CDR3 DNA reads as TGTGCCACCAGCATCGACAGAAACACCATATATTTT.

The chain couples TRBV5-1 to TRBJ1-2; D possibly corresponds to TRBD1 (5 bases). This CDR3 is built from 15 residues. V was clipped by 0 bases and J by 6 bases, with 15 bases between them. CDR1 and CDR2 (germline): SGHRS, YFSETQ. The CDR3 sequence: CASSLEAEGFDGYTF. The CDR3 DNA is TGCGCCAGCAGCTTGGAGGCGGAGGGGTTCGATGGCTACACCTTC.